Here is one T cell receptor (beta chain) with its context. This sample was included in a study of blood T cell repertoires in COVID-19. Background on the study: Researchers got acute and convalescent COVID-19 samples from the United States, Italy and Spain. Nucleic acid was either cDNA or gDNA, and it came from T cells, B-cell-depleted T cells, or PBMCs.

Per the authors' pipeline: Nucleated cell number was recorded as an estimate derived from reference gene primer amplification. Some clones are missing from TCRdb's copy, which holds only in-frame ones; the method was immunoSEQ multiplex PCR. The DNA was the basis for D and trimming; V, J and clone size are from that table. Found here are tens of thousands of clones, over 65% of them singletons; the top ten hold more than 9.5%. CDR3 size: 20 residues. The germline V gene has CDR1 SGHRS and CDR2 YFSETQ. V was cut by 0 bases and J by 8 bases, with 29 bases left in between. The sequencing input was peripheral blood. This TCR derives from a human donor in a cohort sampled during active COVID-19. The J gene is TRBJ1-4, the V gene TRBV5-1; a weak D match, TRBD1 (5 bases). CDR3 sequence reads: CASSLGDFTATGLYSEKLFF. CDR3 coding DNA: TGCGCCAGCAGCTTGGGGGACTTCACTGCAACAGGTTTATATAGCGAAAAACTGTTTTTT.